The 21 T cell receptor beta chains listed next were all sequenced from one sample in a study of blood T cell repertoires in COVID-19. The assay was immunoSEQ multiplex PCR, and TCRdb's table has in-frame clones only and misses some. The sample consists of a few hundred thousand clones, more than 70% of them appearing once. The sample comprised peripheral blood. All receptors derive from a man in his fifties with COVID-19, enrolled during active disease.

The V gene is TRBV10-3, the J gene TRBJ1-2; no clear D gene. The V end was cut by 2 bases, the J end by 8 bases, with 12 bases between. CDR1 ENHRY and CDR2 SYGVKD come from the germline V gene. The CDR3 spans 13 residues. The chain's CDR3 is CAISETKLGGYTF. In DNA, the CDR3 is TGTGCCATCAGTGAGACCAAACTAGGGGGCTACACCTTC.

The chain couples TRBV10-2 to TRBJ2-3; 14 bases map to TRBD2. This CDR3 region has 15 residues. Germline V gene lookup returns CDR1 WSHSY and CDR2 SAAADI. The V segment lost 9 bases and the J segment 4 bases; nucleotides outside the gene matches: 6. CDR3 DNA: TGCGCCAGAGGGACTAGCGGGAGTCCTCCAGATACGCAGTATTTT. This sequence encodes CARGTSGSPPDTQYF.

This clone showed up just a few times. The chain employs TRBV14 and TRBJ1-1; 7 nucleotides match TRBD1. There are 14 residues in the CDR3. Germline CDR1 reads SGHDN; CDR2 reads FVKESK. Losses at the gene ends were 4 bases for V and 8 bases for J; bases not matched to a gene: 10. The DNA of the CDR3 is TGTGCCAGCAGCCTCAGGATTACAGGGGACGAAGCTTTCTTT. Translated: CASSLRITGDEAFF.

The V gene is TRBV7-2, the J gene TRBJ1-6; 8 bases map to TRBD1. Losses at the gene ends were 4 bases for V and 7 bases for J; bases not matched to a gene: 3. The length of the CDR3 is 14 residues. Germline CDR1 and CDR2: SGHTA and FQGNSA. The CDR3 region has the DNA TGTGCCAGCAGCTACCGACAGGGGAATTCACCCCTCCACTTT. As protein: CASSYRQGNSPLHF.

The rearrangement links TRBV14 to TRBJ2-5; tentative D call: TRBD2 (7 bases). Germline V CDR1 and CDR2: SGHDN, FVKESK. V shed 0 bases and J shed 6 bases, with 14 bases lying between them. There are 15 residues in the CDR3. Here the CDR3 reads CASSQDPGGAKTQYF. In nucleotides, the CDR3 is TGTGCCAGCAGCCAAGATCCGGGGGGCGCGAAGACCCAGTACTTC.

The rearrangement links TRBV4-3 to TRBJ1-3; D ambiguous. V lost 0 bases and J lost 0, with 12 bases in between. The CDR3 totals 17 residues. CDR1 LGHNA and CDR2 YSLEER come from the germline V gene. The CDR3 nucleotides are TGCGCCAGCAGCCAAGATCGATTCGCGATCTCTGGAAACACCATATATTTT. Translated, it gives CASSQDRFAISGNTIYF.

CDR3 sequence reads: CASSLGASGLTAYEQYF. DNA for the CDR3: TGTGCCAGCAGCTTGGGGGCTAGCGGATTAACTGCCTACGAGCAGTACTTC. The rearrangement uses TRBV5-5 and TRBJ2-7; 7 bases map to TRBD2. The germline CDR1 and CDR2 sequences are SGHKS and YYEKEE (reference sequence). Trimming took 0 bases from V and 2 from J; bases not matched to a gene: 11. This CDR3 has 17 amino acids. The whole variable domain, remainder taken from reference TRBV5-5 and TRBJ2-7, is DAGVTQSPTHLIKTRGQQVTLRCSPISGHKSVSWYQQVLGQGPQFIFQYYEKEERGRGNFPDRFSARQFPNYSSELNVNALLLGDSALYLCASSLGASGLTAYEQYFGPGTRLTVT.

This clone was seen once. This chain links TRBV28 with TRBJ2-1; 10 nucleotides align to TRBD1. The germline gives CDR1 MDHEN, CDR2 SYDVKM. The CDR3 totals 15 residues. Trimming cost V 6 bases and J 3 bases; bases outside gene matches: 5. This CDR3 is CASSPGQGYYNEQFF. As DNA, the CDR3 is TGTGCCAGCAGCCCGGGACAGGGGTACTACAATGAGCAGTTCTTC. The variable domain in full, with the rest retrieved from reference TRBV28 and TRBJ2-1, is DVKVTQSSRYLVKRTGEKVFLECVQDMDHENMFWYRQDPGLGLRLIYFSYDVKMKEKGDIPEGYSVSREKKERFSLILESASTNQTSMYLCASSPGQGYYNEQFFGPGTRLTVL.

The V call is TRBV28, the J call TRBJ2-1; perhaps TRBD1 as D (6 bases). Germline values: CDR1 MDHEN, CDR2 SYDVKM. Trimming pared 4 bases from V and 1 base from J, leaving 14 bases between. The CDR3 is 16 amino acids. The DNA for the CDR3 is TGTGCCAGCAGTTCTATTTTTCAGGGGTCCTACAATGAGCAGTTCTTC. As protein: CASSSIFQGSYNEQFF.

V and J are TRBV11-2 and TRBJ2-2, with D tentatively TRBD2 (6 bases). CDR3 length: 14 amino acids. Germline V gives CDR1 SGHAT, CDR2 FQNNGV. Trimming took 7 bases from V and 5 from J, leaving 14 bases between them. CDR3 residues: CASTWREGTGELFF. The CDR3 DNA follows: TGTGCCAGCACGTGGCGGGAAGGGACCGGGGAGCTGTTTTTT.

CDR3: CASTVAGGELFF. The CDR3 region has the DNA TGTGCCAGCACCGTGGCGGGCGGGGAGCTGTTTTTT. The chain is built from TRBV2 and TRBJ2-2; D is possibly TRBD2 (5 bases). Germline V gene data show CDR1 as SNHLY and CDR2 as FYNNEI. Trimming left V 7 bases short and J 7 bases short, with 10 bases between. CDR3 length: 12 residues.

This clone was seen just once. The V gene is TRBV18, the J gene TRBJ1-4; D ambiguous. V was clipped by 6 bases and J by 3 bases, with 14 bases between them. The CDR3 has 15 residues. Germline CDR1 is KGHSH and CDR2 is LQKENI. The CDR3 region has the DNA TGTGCCAGCTCGCCTTCGGCGGCAGCTAATGAAAAACTGTTTTTT. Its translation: CASSPSAAANEKLFF.

CDR3 in amino acids: CASSVGPGSSYNSPLHF. The CDR3 nucleotides are TGTGCCAGCAGCGTAGGCCCGGGGAGCTCCTATAATTCACCCCTCCACTTT. The genes are TRBV9 and TRBJ1-6, with D uncertain. Trimming stripped 0 bases from V and 0 bases from J, with 10 bases between. This CDR3 comprises 17 residues. In germline, CDR1 is SGDLS, CDR2 YYNGEE.

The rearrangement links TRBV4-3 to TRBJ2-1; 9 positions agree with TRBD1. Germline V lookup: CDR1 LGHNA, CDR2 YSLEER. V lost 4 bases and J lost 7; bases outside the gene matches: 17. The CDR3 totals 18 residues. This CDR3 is CASSLGITGQGLGNEQFF. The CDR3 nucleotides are TGCGCCAGCAGCCTCGGTATTACGGGACAGGGTTTAGGGAATGAGCAGTTCTTC.

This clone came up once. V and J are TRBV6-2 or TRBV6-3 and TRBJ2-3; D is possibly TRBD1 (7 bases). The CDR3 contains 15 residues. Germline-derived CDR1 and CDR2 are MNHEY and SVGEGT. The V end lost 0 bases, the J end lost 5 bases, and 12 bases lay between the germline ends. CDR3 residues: CASSYSEGAGDTQYF. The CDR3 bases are TGTGCCAGCAGTTACTCGGAGGGGGCGGGAGATACGCAGTATTTT.

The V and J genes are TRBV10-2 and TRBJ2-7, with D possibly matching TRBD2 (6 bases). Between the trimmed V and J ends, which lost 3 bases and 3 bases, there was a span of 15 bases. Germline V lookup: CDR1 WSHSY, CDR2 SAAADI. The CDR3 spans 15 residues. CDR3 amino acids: CASSENKGTVYEQYF. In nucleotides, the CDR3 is TGCGCCAGCAGTGAAAACAAAGGGACTGTCTACGAGCAGTACTTC.

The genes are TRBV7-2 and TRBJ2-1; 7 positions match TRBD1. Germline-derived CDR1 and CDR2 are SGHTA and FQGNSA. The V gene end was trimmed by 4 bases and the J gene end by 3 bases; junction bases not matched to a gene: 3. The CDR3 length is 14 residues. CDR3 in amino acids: CASSSQGDYNEQFF. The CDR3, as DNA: TGTGCCAGCAGCTCCCAGGGGGACTACAATGAGCAGTTCTTC.

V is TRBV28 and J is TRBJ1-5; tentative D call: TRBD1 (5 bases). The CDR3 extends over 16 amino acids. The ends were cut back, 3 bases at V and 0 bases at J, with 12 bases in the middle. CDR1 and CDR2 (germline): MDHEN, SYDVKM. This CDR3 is CASSLGGANSNQPQHF. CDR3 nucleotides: TGTGCCAGCAGTTTGGGGGGTGCCAATAGCAATCAGCCCCAGCATTTT.

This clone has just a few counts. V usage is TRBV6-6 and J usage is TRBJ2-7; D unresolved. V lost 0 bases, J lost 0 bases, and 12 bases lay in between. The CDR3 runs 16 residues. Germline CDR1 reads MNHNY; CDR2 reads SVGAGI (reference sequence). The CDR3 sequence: CASSYSQPASSYEQYF. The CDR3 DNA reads TGTGCCAGCAGTTACTCACAGCCGGCGAGCTCCTACGAGCAGTACTTC.

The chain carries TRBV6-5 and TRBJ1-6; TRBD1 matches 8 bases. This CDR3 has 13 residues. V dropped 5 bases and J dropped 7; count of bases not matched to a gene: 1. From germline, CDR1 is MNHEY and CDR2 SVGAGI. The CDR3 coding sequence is TGTGCCAGCAGTCGGACAGGGAATTCACCCCTCCACTTT. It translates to CASSRTGNSPLHF.

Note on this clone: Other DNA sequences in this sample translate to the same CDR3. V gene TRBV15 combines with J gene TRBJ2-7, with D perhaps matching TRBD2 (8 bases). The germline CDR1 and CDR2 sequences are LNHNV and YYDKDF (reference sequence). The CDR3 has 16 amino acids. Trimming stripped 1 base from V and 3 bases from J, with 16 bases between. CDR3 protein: CATSRGRGRGDYEQYF. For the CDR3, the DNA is TGTGCCACCAGCAGAGGAAGGGGGCGGGGGGACTACGAGCAGTACTTC.